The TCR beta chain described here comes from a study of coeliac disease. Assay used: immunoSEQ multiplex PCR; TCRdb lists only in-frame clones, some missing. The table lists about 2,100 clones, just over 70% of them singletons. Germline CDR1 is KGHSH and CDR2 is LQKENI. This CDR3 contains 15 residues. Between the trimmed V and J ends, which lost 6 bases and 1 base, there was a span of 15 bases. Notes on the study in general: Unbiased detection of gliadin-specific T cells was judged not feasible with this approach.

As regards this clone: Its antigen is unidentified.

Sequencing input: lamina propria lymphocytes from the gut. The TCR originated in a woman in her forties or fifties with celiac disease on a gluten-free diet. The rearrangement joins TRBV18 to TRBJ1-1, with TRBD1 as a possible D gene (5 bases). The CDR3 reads CASSPGGDANTEAFF. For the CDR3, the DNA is TGTGCCAGCTCCCCGGGGGGGGACGCGAACACTGAAGCTTTCTTT.